Sequencing of this T cell receptor beta chain was carried out in a study of blood T cell repertoires in COVID-19. The table came from immunoSEQ multiplex PCR; TCRdb's copy has only in-frame clones and leaves some out. Among a few hundred thousand clones listed, more than 80% were seen once. V shed 7 bases, J shed 2 bases, and the junction held 8 bases outside the gene matches. Germline CDR1 is SGHTA and CDR2 is FQGTGA. The CDR3 is made up of 14 amino acids. This clone occurred a few times. V usage is TRBV7-3 and J usage is TRBJ2-7; 7 bases match TRBD2. The sample comprised peripheral blood. The source is a woman in her twenties or thirties with COVID-19, enrolled during active disease. The CDR3 loop reads CASTKAGPTYEQYF. Here the CDR3 DNA reads TGTGCCAGCACGAAAGCGGGGCCGACCTACGAGCAGTACTTC.